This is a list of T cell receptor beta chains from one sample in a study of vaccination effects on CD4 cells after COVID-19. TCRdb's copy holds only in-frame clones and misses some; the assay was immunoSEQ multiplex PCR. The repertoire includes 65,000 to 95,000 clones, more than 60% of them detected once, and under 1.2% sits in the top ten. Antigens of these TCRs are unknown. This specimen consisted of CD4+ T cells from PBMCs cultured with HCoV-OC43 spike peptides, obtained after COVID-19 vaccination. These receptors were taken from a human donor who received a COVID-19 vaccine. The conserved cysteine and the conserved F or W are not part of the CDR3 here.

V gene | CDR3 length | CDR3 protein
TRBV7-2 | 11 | ASSFGRPNEQF
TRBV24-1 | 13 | ATSDRTGLDQPQH
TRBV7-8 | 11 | ASSLGGAAQKY
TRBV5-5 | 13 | ASSYFHRGIYGYT
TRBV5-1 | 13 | ASNLWDSYNQPQH
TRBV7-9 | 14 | ASSLMGTGGTGELF
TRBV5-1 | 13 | ASSPRQGPNEKLF
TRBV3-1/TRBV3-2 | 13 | ASSQGPSNQETQY
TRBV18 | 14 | ASSPPGLYGATEAF
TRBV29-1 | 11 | SVELASRGLRF
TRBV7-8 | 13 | ASSPASGFGSPLH
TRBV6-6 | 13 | ASRHTRDRDEKLF
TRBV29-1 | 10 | SVAGGNYGYT
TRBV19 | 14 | ASSDQGRMGNTEAF
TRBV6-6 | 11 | ASTRARDSPLH
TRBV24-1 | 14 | ATTPAGGDGAGELF
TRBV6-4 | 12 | ASSEEGFRQPQH
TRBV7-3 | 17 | ASSLTSSFPDGPTGELF
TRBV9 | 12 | ASSPGGGGNTIY
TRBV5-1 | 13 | ASSPTGDFTDTQY
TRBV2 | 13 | ASKRLAGPGETQY
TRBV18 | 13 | ASSQRQGSTGELF
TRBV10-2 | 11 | ASTPRFYTEAF